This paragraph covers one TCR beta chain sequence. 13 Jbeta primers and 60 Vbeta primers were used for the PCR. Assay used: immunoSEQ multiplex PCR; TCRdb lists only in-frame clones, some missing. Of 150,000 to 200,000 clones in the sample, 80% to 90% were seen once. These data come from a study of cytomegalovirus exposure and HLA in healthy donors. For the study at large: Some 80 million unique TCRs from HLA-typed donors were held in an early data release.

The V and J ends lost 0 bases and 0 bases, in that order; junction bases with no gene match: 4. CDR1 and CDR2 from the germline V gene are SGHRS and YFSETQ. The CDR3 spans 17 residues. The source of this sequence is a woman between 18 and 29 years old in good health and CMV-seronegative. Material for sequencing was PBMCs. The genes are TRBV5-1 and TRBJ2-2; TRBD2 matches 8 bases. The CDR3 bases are TGCGCCAGCAGCTTGGACTCGGGGGGGGCGAACACCGGGGAGCTGTTTTTT. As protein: CASSLDSGGANTGELFF.